This is a list of T cell receptor beta chains from one sample in a study of Graves' ophthalmopathy and Graves' hyperthyroidism. TCRdb re-derived calls from the multiplex PCR reads in MiXCR, one entry per CDR3 protein. The table shows 400,000 to 450,000 distinct CDR3 sequences, with under 25% occurring only once. Specimen: peripheral blood. The receptor source for this set is a woman in her late teens or twenties with stable Graves' hyperthyroidism. Both conserved end residues are part of each CDR3. The order of the fields is J gene, CDR3 length, clone size, V gene, D gene, CDR3 protein, CDR3 DNA. D genes are given only for firm matches. Not every row has a clone size; where given, it reads once, few, many or a size class.

TRBJ2-7	14	many	TRBV6-1	NA	CASSEMRARAEQYF	TGTGCCAGCAGTGAAATGCGTGCCCGGGCCGAGCAGTACTTC
TRBJ1-2	15	NA	TRBV18	NA	CASSPLRITNYGYTF	TGTGCCAGCTCCCCCTTGAGAATTACTAACTATGGCTACACCTTC
TRBJ2-4	18	many	TRBV19	NA	CASKDRDTGILAKNIQYF	TGTGCCAGTAAAGACCGGGACACCGGAATTCTAGCCAAAAACATTCAGTACTTC
TRBJ1-3	14	many	TRBV7-9	NA	CASSMALAGNTIYF	TGTGCCAGCAGTATGGCGTTGGCTGGAAACACCATATATTTT
TRBJ1-2	21	few	TRBV2	NA	CASSEGDGGSFGNLPNYGYTF	TGTGCCAGCAGTGAAGGGGACGGAGGGTCCTTTGGTAACCTTCCAAACTATGGCTACACCTTC
TRBJ2-7	13	many	TRBV2	TRBD1	CASSLGQTSEQYF	TGTGCCAGCAGTCTGGGACAGACCTCCGAGCAGTACTTC
TRBJ2-4	14	many	TRBV28	NA	CASSLSAGVNIQYF	TGTGCCAGCAGTTTATCGGCAGGGGTAAACATTCAGTACTTC
TRBJ1-2	16	few	TRBV6-2/TRBV6-3	TRBD1	CASSHRDRAYRYGYTF	TGTGCCAGCAGTCACCGGGACAGGGCCTATCGGTATGGCTACACCTTC
TRBJ1-2	16	NA	TRBV6-5	NA	CASSYGTLRGNYGYTF	TGTGCCAGCAGTTACGGGACCCTTCGGGGTAACTATGGCTACACCTTC
TRBJ1-2	13	many	TRBV12-3/TRBV12-4	TRBD1	CASSKTGTYGYTF	TGTGCCAGCAGTAAGACAGGGACCTATGGCTACACCTTC
TRBJ2-7	15	NA	TRBV4-1	NA	CASSQVVGPSDEQYF	TGCGCCAGCAGCCAAGTGGTGGGTCCTTCGGACGAGCAGTACTTC
TRBJ2-7	14	NA	TRBV7-2	NA	CASSLAGVSGEQYF	TGTGCCAGCAGCTTAGCGGGAGTTTCTGGGGAGCAGTACTTC
TRBJ2-5	14	many	TRBV10-3	NA	CAISESRDQETQYF	TGTGCCATCAGTGAGTCACGGGATCAAGAGACCCAGTACTTC
TRBJ1-2	16	many	TRBV20-1	NA	CSARSGGRSNNYGYTF	TGCAGTGCTAGATCCGGGGGGCGGAGTAATAACTATGGCTACACCTTC
TRBJ2-7	12	many	TRBV11-2	NA	CASSSFRGEQYF	TGTGCCAGCAGCTCCTTTAGGGGCGAGCAGTACTTC
TRBJ1-2	16	NA	TRBV28	TRBD1	CASSLLGTGKIYGYTF	TGTGCCAGCAGTTTATTAGGGACAGGAAAGATCTATGGCTACACCTTC
TRBJ1-1	11	NA	TRBV12-3/TRBV12-4	NA	CASRGPHVAFF	TGTGCCAGCAGGGGACCCCACGTAGCTTTCTTT
TRBJ1-2	12	many	TRBV7-2	NA	CASSLVVKQSTF	TGTGCCAGCAGCTTAGTCGTTAAACAGAGCACCTTC
TRBJ2-7	14	many	TRBV28	NA	CASIPPGDSYEQYF	TGTGCCAGCATACCCCCCGGGGATTCCTACGAGCAGTACTTC
TRBJ1-5	13	NA	TRBV28	NA	CASSLYANQPQHF	TGTGCCAGCAGTTTATATGCAAATCAGCCCCAGCATTTT
TRBJ2-5	13	many	TRBV5-1	NA	CASSLALMGTQYF	TGCGCCAGCAGCTTGGCCCTAATGGGGACCCAGTACTTC
TRBJ1-1	14	NA	TRBV2	NA	CASSGRGLNTEAFF	TGTGCCAGCAGTGGGCGGGGTTTAAACACTGAAGCTTTCTTT
TRBJ1-1	13	many	TRBV30	NA	CAWSVWLNTEAFF	TGTGCCTGGAGCGTATGGCTGAACACTGAAGCTTTCTTT
TRBJ2-5	13	many	TRBV28	NA	CASSRDHQETQHF	TGTGCCAGCAGTCGGGACCACCAAGAGACCCAGCACTTC
TRBJ1-1	11	many	TRBV7-9	NA	CASSQDIGAFF	TGTGCCAGCAGCCAGGACATCGGAGCTTTCTTT
TRBJ2-3	15	many	TRBV6-4	TRBD2	CASSATSGSTDTQYF	TGTGCCAGCAGTGCGACTAGCGGGAGCACAGATACGCAGTATTTT
TRBJ1-5	16	NA	TRBV6-5	NA	CASSWGGANSNQPQHF	TGTGCCAGCAGTTGGGGGGGGGCAAATAGCAATCAGCCCCAGCATTTT
TRBJ2-7	14	many	TRBV6-1	TRBD1	CASFRTGRPYEQYF	TGTGCCAGCTTTCGGACAGGGAGGCCCTACGAGCAGTACTTC
TRBJ2-5	12	many	TRBV19	TRBD2	CASSREFGTQYF	TGTGCCAGTTCGCGGGAGTTTGGAACCCAGTACTTC
TRBJ2-7	15	many	TRBV27	TRBD1	CASSLGTGGSNEQYF	TGTGCCAGCAGTTTAGGGACAGGGGGCAGCAACGAGCAGTACTTC
TRBJ2-5	17	many	TRBV6-1	TRBD2	CASSAKLAGGPAETQYF	TGTGCCAGCAGTGCAAAACTAGCGGGAGGGCCTGCGGAGACCCAGTACTTC
TRBJ1-2	14	NA	TRBV2	NA	CASTPRTLLGGYTF	TGTGCCAGCACTCCACGGACCCTCCTCGGTGGCTACACCTTC
TRBJ1-2	12	many	TRBV10-3	NA	CAISESDLGYTF	TGTGCCATCAGTGAGTCGGACCTAGGCTACACCTTC
TRBJ2-7	16	many	TRBV5-1	NA	CASSSTGQIYSYEQYF	TGCGCCAGCAGCTCGACCGGACAGATCTACTCCTACGAGCAGTACTTC
TRBJ1-1	14	many	TRBV2	NA	CASSVRGGDTEAFF	TGTGCCAGCAGTGTAAGGGGAGGGGACACTGAAGCTTTCTTT
TRBJ2-5	15	many	TRBV11-2	NA	CASSLIRADQETQYF	TGTGCCAGCAGCTTAATCCGGGCAGACCAAGAGACCCAGTACTTC
TRBJ2-2	14	many	TRBV29-1	TRBD1	CSVRSGTDTGELFF	TGCAGCGTTCGCTCCGGGACAGACACCGGGGAGCTGTTTTTT